The rows below give T cell receptor beta chains drawn from one sample of a study of T cell changes during pregnancy in multiple sclerosis. Sequencing used immunoSEQ multiplex PCR; TCRdb keeps in-frame clones, though not all of them. Here the sample spans about 75,000 clones, approximately 90% being singletons. Sequencing used CD4+ T cells from peripheral blood mononuclear cells, obtained before pregnancy. These receptors were taken from a female donor with multiple sclerosis, enrolled in a pregnancy study. The CDR3 runs from the conserved cysteine through the conserved F or W. Fields, in order: D gene, V gene, J gene, clone size, CDR3 length, CDR3 DNA, CDR3 protein. A D gene is named only where the DNA matches it firmly. Some rows mark clone size as missing; the rest say once, few, many or name a class of expanded clone.

.	TRBV2	TRBJ2-3	.	13	TGTGCCAGCTCCCAGAATCCCACAGATACGCAGTATTTT	CASSQNPTDTQYF
.	TRBV5-5	TRBJ2-7	.	15	TGTGCCAGCAGCCCCTTTGGCGGGCCCTTCTACGAGCAGTACTTC	CASSPFGGPFYEQYF
.	TRBV20-1	TRBJ2-1	.	11	TGCAGTGCCGGACAGTACAATGAGCAGTTCTTC	CSAGQYNEQFF
.	TRBV30	TRBJ1-5	.	14	TGTGCCTGGAGTGTCACCAGGTCCAATCAGCCCCAGCATTTT	CAWSVTRSNQPQHF
TRBD1	TRBV7-6	TRBJ2-3	.	17	TGTGCCAGCAGCCCTTACCCGACAGGGGGACCCGGAGGTACGCAGTATTTT	CASSPYPTGGPGGTQYF
.	TRBV4-1	TRBJ2-7	.	15	TGCGCCAGCAGCCAAGCCGGGACATCATCCTACGAGCAGTACTTC	CASSQAGTSSYEQYF
.	TRBV29-1	TRBJ2-3	.	12	TGCAGCGTTGAACGGGGTAGTGATACGCAGTATTTT	CSVERGSDTQYF
TRBD1	TRBV6-1	TRBJ2-7	.	14	TGTGCCAGCAGTGTCCGGGACAGCTCCTACGAGCAGTACTTC	CASSVRDSSYEQYF
TRBD2	TRBV27	TRBJ2-7	.	14	TGTGCCAGCAGACCAGCGGGAGGGCCATACGAGCAGTACTTC	CASRPAGGPYEQYF
TRBD1	TRBV19	TRBJ1-5	.	16	TGTGCCAGTAGCCTAGAGGACAGGGGGATTAATCAGCCCCAGCATTTT	CASSLEDRGINQPQHF
TRBD2	TRBV4-1	TRBJ2-1	.	14	TGCGCCAGCAGCCGACTAGCGGGAGACAATGAGCAGTTCTTC	CASSRLAGDNEQFF
.	TRBV5-1	TRBJ1-1	.	13	TGCGCCAGCAGCTTTGACAAGAACACTGAAGCTTTCTTT	CASSFDKNTEAFF
TRBD1	TRBV29-1	TRBJ2-7	few	14	TGCAGCGTCAGGTCGGGACAGGGGACCTACGAGCAGTACTTC	CSVRSGQGTYEQYF
TRBD2	TRBV9	TRBJ2-7	.	15	TGTGCCAGCAGCCCGCGACTAGCGGGGTCCTACGAGCAGTACTTC	CASSPRLAGSYEQYF
.	TRBV10-1	TRBJ2-7	.	16	TGCGCCAGCAGTGAGTCGCGGGACAGATACTCCTACGAGCAGTACTTC	CASSESRDRYSYEQYF
TRBD1	TRBV18	TRBJ2-7	.	14	TGTGCCAGCTCACGGGACAGACACTCCTACGAGCAGTACTTC	CASSRDRHSYEQYF
TRBD2	TRBV7-9	TRBJ2-1	.	15	TGTGCCAGCAGCTTAGATGGCGGGGGGGCCACTGAGCAGTTCTTC	CASSLDGGGATEQFF
TRBD2	TRBV7-3	TRBJ2-1	.	14	TGTGCCAGCAGCTTAGCGGGGGACTACAATGAGCAGTTCTTC	CASSLAGDYNEQFF
TRBD2	TRBV9	TRBJ2-1	.	18	TGTGCCAGCAGCGTAGGACTAGCGGGGCCTAACCTATACAATGAGCAGTTCTTC	CASSVGLAGPNLYNEQFF
.	TRBV5-1	TRBJ2-1	.	14	TGCGCCAGCAGCTTGACTGGAGTTGGCGATGAGCAGTTCTTC	CASSLTGVGDEQFF
.	TRBV14	TRBJ1-6	.	15	TGTGCCAGCAGCCAAAGGTCAGGGTCTAATTCACCCCTCCACTTT	CASSQRSGSNSPLHF
TRBD2	TRBV9	TRBJ2-2	.	17	TGTGCCAGCAGCGTAGAGCCTAGCGGGGTTAGCACCGGGGAGCTGTTTTTT	CASSVEPSGVSTGELFF
.	TRBV7-9	TRBJ1-1	.	12	TGTGCCAGCAGCTCCTTTAACACTGAAGCTTTCTTT	CASSSFNTEAFF
.	TRBV7-9	TRBJ2-5	.	16	TGTGCCAGCAGCCTCGTGGGGGGGCCATCGAAAGAGACCCAGTACTTC	CASSLVGGPSKETQYF
.	TRBV19	TRBJ1-1	.	11	TGTGCCAGTAGTATCTACGGTGAAGCTTTCTTT	CASSIYGEAFF
TRBD2	TRBV7-9	TRBJ2-7	.	14	TGTGCCAGCAGCCCATTAGCGGGGGCCTACGAGCAGTACTTC	CASSPLAGAYEQYF
.	TRBV4-3	TRBJ2-3	.	13	TGCGCCAGCAGTCGCGGGAATGAGGATACGCAGTATTTT	CASSRGNEDTQYF
TRBD2	TRBV18	TRBJ2-1	.	14	TGTGCCAGCTCACCATTTAGCGGGGACAATGAGCAGTTCTTC	CASSPFSGDNEQFF
TRBD2	TRBV6-1	TRBJ2-3	.	15	TGTGCCAGCAGTGATACTAGCGGACTAAGGGGTACGCAGTATTTT	CASSDTSGLRGTQYF
TRBD2	TRBV5-5	TRBJ2-2	.	16	TGTGCCAGCAGCTCGGGACTAGCGGGGAACACCGGGGAGCTGTTTTTT	CASSSGLAGNTGELFF
TRBD1	TRBV7-8	TRBJ2-1	.	16	TGTGCCAGCAGCTTATCGGGGACAGGGGGTTTCGGTGAGCAGTTCTTC	CASSLSGTGGFGEQFF
.	TRBV5-1	TRBJ2-5	few	11	TGCGCCAGCAGCCAACAAGAGACCCAGTACTTC	CASSQQETQYF
TRBD2	TRBV7-2	TRBJ2-1	few	14	TGTGCCAGCAGCCAGAGCGGGGGGGCGCGGGAGCAGTTCTTC	CASSQSGGAREQFF
TRBD1	TRBV5-4	TRBJ1-2	.	15	TGTGCCAGCAGCTGGGCTCCGACAGGGGGCACGGGCTACACCTTC	CASSWAPTGGTGYTF
TRBD1	TRBV19	TRBJ2-7	.	17	TGTGCCAGTAGTATTAGCATTACCGGACAGGTGCGCTACGAGCAGTACTTC	CASSISITGQVRYEQYF
.	TRBV6-6	TRBJ1-4	.	14	TGTGCCAGCCTTCGGGGTGCAACTAATGAAAAACTGTTTTTT	CASLRGATNEKLFF